At least ten counts were recorded for the clone carrying this T cell receptor (beta chain). Its antigen is as yet unknown. HTBI primers from iRepertoire and Arm-PCR of CDR3 regions yielded the TCR beta libraries. Each CDR3 protein gets one entry after TCRdb re-called the multiplex PCR reads with MiXCR. The sample gives around 400,000 distinct CDR3 sequences, around 16% of which show up once; approximately 21% is in the top ten. V dropped 7 bases and J dropped 7 bases, with 20 bases sitting between them. Germline V gene lookup returns CDR1 MNHNS and CDR2 SASEGT. This CDR3 region has 14 residues. The data are from a study of regulatory T cells in long-lasting Graves disease. About the research overall: The study enrolled newly diagnosed Graves' patients on antithyroid drugs under 3 months.

As to time point: newly diagnosed GD, antithyroid drugs for less than 3 months. After RNA was extracted from PBMCs, the TCR library was made from it. Study findings and constraints: Segments TRBV28, TRBJ1-2 and TRBJ2-5 showed preferential usage in persistent disease.

This chain connects TRBV6-1 to TRBJ2-7; D gene uncertain. The clonotype was recovered from a female donor with Graves disease. The sample was peripheral blood mononuclear cells (PBMCs), taken at new diagnosis, from a patient treated with antithyroid drugs. The CDR3 sequence: CASTPAAPPREQYF. CDR3 in DNA: TGTGCCAGCACCCCTGCCGCCCCCCCCAGAGAGCAGTACTTC.